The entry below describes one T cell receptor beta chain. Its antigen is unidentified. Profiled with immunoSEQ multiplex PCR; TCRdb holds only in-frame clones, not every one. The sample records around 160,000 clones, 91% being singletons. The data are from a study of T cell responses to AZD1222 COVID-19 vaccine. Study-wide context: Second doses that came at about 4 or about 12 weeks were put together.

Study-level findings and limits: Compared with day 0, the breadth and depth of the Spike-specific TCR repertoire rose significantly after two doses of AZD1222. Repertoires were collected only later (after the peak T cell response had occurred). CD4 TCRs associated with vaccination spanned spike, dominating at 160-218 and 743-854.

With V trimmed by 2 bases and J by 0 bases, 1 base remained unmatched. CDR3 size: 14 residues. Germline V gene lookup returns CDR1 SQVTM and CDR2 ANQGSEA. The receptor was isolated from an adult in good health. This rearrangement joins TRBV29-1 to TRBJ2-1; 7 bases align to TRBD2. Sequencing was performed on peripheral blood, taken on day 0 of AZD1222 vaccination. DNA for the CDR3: TGCAGCGTTGAATGGGACTACTCCTACAATGAGCAGTTCTTC. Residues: CSVEWDYSYNEQFF.